These 14 T cell receptor beta chains came from one sample sequenced in a study of siplizumab effects on memory and regulatory T cells. Profiled with immunoSEQ multiplex PCR; TCRdb holds only in-frame clones, not every one. In the table there are about 100,000 clones, less than 95% of which are singletons. Material for sequencing was Tregs sorted from blood. The receptors were sampled from a human donor in good health.

The chain uses TRBV10-1 and TRBJ1-5; D ambiguous. V was cut by 5 bases and J by 3 bases, with 5 bases left in between. CDR3 size: 12 residues. Germline V lookup: CDR1 WNHNN, CDR2 SYGVQD (reference sequence). CDR3 protein: CASSFSNQPQHF. In nucleotides, the CDR3 is TGCGCCAGCAGTTTCTCCAATCAGCCCCAGCATTTT.

J is TRBJ2-6 and V is TRBV5-1, with D uncertain. This CDR3 region has 15 residues. The V and J ends lost 1 base and 7 bases respectively, with 12 bases between them. Germline V gives CDR1 SGHRS, CDR2 YFSETQ. The CDR3 DNA reads as TGCGCCAGCAGCTTGCAAATTCCGTACGCCAACGTCCTGACTTTC. Its translation is CASSLQIPYANVLTF.

The J gene is TRBJ2-7, the V gene TRBV10-1; either TRBD1 or TRBD2 may fit D (6 bases each). Trimming took 3 bases from V and 6 from J, leaving 18 bases between them. From germline, CDR1 is WNHNN and CDR2 SYGVQD (reference sequence). CDR3 length: 15 amino acids. CDR3 in amino acids: CASSDLGGPLGEQYF. The CDR3 bases are TGCGCCAGCAGTGATCTGGGGGGCCCTCTGGGCGAGCAGTACTTC.

The chain is built from TRBV2 and TRBJ2-3, with a possible D match to TRBD1 (5 bases). The CDR3 length is 14 residues. Looked up from germline, CDR1 is SNHLY and CDR2 is FYNNEI. V dropped 5 bases and J dropped 6 bases, with 15 bases sitting between them. The CDR3 here is CASSRGQVRDTQYF. As DNA, the CDR3 is TGTGCCAGCAGTCGCGGACAAGTAAGGGATACGCAGTATTTT.

V and J are TRBV5-1 and TRBJ2-2, with 7 bases identical to TRBD1. Trimming took 3 bases from V and 1 from J; bases not matched to a gene: 3. The CDR3 sequence is 15 residues long. Per the germline V gene, CDR1 is SGHRS and CDR2 is YFSETQ. Here the CDR3 DNA reads TGCGCCAGCAGCTGGACAGGCCTGAACACCGGGGAGCTGTTTTTT. As protein: CASSWTGLNTGELFF.

J is TRBJ2-4 and V is TRBV9; 7 bases are a match to TRBD1. Unmatched junction bases numbered 11, after V lost 4 bases and J lost 7 bases. Germline V gene data show CDR1 as SGDLS and CDR2 as YYNGEE. This CDR3 has 15 amino acids. This chain's CDR3 is CASSPHRDSVNIQYF. For the CDR3, the DNA is TGTGCCAGCAGCCCACACCGGGACAGTGTTAACATTCAGTACTTC.

The V and J genes are TRBV7-8 and TRBJ2-7; 10 bases are shared with TRBD2. The CDR3 spans 17 residues. The germline CDR1 and CDR2 sequences are SGHVS and FQNEAQ. The junction had 12 bases not matched to a gene; V was cut back by 4 bases and J by 3 bases. For the CDR3, the DNA is TGTGCCAGCAGCTCGCCATGGCTAGCGGGAGAAGGCTACGAGCAGTACTTC. Translated, it gives CASSSPWLAGEGYEQYF.

This clone was recorded only once. V gene TRBV28 combines with J gene TRBJ1-5; D gene ambiguous. Germline V gene lookup returns CDR1 MDHEN and CDR2 SYDVKM. V gave up 3 bases and J gave up 4 bases, with 16 bases separating them. This CDR3 is built from 16 residues. The CDR3 DNA sequence: TGTGCCAGCAGTTTGTTTCGGGCTTTCGGGAATCAGCCCCAGCATTTT. Protein sequence: CASSLFRAFGNQPQHF.

The chain couples TRBV30 to TRBJ2-5; D is unresolved. Germline V lookup: CDR1 GTSNPN, CDR2 SVGIG (reference sequence). Trimming removed 5 bases from V and 0 bases from J, with 4 bases in between. The CDR3 contains 11 residues. CDR3 nucleotide sequence: TGTGCCTGGGGACACCAAGAGACCCAGTACTTC. Amino acid sequence: CAWGHQETQYF.

This chain joins TRBV29-1 and TRBJ1-4; the D is unclear. This CDR3 spans 15 amino acids. Per the germline V gene, CDR1 is SQVTM and CDR2 is ANQGSEA. In DNA form, the CDR3 reads TGCTCTATTTCGAAGACTGATCTTCCTAATGAAAAACTGTTTTTT. Translating gives CSISKTDLPNEKLFF.

This chain's CDR3 is CASSLTQSTDTQYF. For the CDR3, the DNA is TGCGCCAGCAGCTTAACTCAGTCCACAGATACGCAGTATTTT. This sequence joins TRBV5-1 and TRBJ2-3, with no clear D. The V end lost 2 bases, the J end lost 2 bases, and 9 bases lay between the germline ends. The CDR3 is made up of 14 amino acids. In germline, CDR1 is SGHRS, CDR2 YFSETQ.

The rearrangement joins TRBV7-9 to TRBJ2-4; D uncertain. The CDR3 is made up of 17 amino acids. V dropped 1 base and J dropped 0 bases, with 13 bases sitting between them. Germline V CDR1 and CDR2: SEHNR, FQNEAQ (reference sequence). CDR3 sequence (DNA): TGTGCCAGCAGCTTAGTGGTCGCCCGTTTAGCCAAAAACATTCAGTACTTC. Translated, it gives CASSLVVARLAKNIQYF.

The chain couples TRBV4-1 to TRBJ2-4; D gene ambiguous. The CDR3 runs to 17 residues. In germline, CDR1 is MGHRA, CDR2 YSYEKL. Between the trimmed V and J ends, which lost 4 bases and 0 bases, there was a span of 16 bases. The DNA of the CDR3 is TGCGCCAGCAGCCCCCAGGTCCTTACTCTAGCCAAAAACATTCAGTACTTC. It specifies CASSPQVLTLAKNIQYF.

This clone has just a few counts. The V gene is TRBV5-1, the J gene TRBJ2-7, with TRBD2 matching over 9 bases. J gave up 3 bases and V 5 bases, and 6 bases lay outside the gene matches. Germline CDR1 and CDR2: SGHRS and YFSETQ. The length of the CDR3 is 14 residues. The CDR3 DNA is TGCGCCAGCAGAACTAGCGGGCCCGTCTACGAGCAGTACTTC. Translating it yields CASRTSGPVYEQYF.